The rows below give T cell receptor beta chains drawn from one sample of a study of T cell changes during pregnancy in multiple sclerosis. Only in-frame clones appear in the TCRdb table, and some are missing; sequencing was by immunoSEQ multiplex PCR. The profile shows roughly 70,000 clones, about nine tenths of them singletons. Sequenced here: peripheral blood, sampled in the first trimester of pregnancy. The origin of the receptors is a female donor with multiple sclerosis, enrolled in a pregnancy study. Each CDR3 is given with its conserved first and last residue. The D gene is left open where the match is weak. Part of the rows lack a size; the others show once, few, many or a class for expanded clones.

v_call	j_call	clone_size	d_call	cdr3_nt	cdr3_aa
TRBV5-1	TRBJ2-6	.	TRBD1	TGCGCCAGCAGCTTGGTGGGGACAGGGGTTTCCGGGGCCAACGTCCTGACTTTC	CASSLVGTGVSGANVLTF
TRBV7-8	TRBJ2-2	.	.	TGTGCCAGCAGCCGCCGACAAGAGACCGGGGAGCTGTTTTTT	CASSRRQETGELFF
TRBV5-1	TRBJ1-1	.	.	TGCGCCAGCAGCGAAACCCAGGGAACTGAAGCTTTCTTT	CASSETQGTEAFF
TRBV9	TRBJ2-6	.	.	TGTGCCAGCAGCCCGGGAGCCCAGGGTCATGGGGCCAACGTCCTGACTTTC	CASSPGAQGHGANVLTF
TRBV11-2	TRBJ1-4	.	.	TGTGCCAGCAGCTTTAGTACAGGGAAGGAAAAACTGTTTTTT	CASSFSTGKEKLFF
TRBV6-5	TRBJ1-5	.	TRBD1	TGTGCCAGCAGTTCAAAAACAGGGGTAAGCAATCAGCCCCAGCATTTT	CASSSKTGVSNQPQHF
TRBV9	TRBJ2-7	.	TRBD2	TGTGCCAGCAGTCCTCATGGGACTAGCGGGGCCTACGAGCAGTACTTC	CASSPHGTSGAYEQYF
TRBV19	TRBJ2-3	few	TRBD2	TGTGCCAGTAGGCTAGCGGGGGGGCTCCCAGATACGCAGTATTTT	CASRLAGGLPDTQYF
TRBV7-2	TRBJ2-7	.	TRBD2	TGTGCCAGCAGCGCACGCTCTAGCGGGAGGGGTGAGCAGTACTTC	CASSARSSGRGEQYF
TRBV28	TRBJ1-1	.	TRBD1	TGTGCCAGCAGTCTCAGACAGGGGAAAGCTTTCTTT	CASSLRQGKAFF
TRBV7-3	TRBJ2-3	once	.	TGTGCCAGCAGCTTAAGCCCGCTAAGAACAGATACGCAGTATTTT	CASSLSPLRTDTQYF
TRBV5-4	TRBJ2-2	.	TRBD2	TGTGCCAGCAGTAGAGCGGGAGCCGGGGAGCTGTTTTTT	CASSRAGAGELFF
TRBV29-1	TRBJ1-1	.	TRBD1	TGCAGCTTCGCAGGGGGTGCGGGGATGGGCGCTGAAGCTTTCTTT	CSFAGGAGMGAEAFF
TRBV2	TRBJ2-1	.	TRBD2	TGTGCCAGCAGACCTCTAGCGGGGGCCTACAATGAGCAGTTCTTC	CASRPLAGAYNEQFF
TRBV5-6	TRBJ1-1	.	.	TGTGCCAGCAGCTTGGGGGCCAGACGAGAAGCTTTCTTT	CASSLGARREAFF